This T cell receptor (beta chain) was found in a study of OX40 agonist ivuxolimab in advanced cancers. Germline V CDR1 and CDR2: SGHAT, FQNNGV. J gave up 8 bases and V 0 bases, and 4 bases lay outside the gene matches. The CDR3 is 14 amino acids. Autoimmune disease history or systemic immunosuppression was exclusionary. The data were produced by immunoSEQ multiplex PCR, yet TCRdb's version contains in-frame clones alone and is incomplete. The sample includes about 110,000 clones, approximately 89% seen only once; the top ten take 0.27%. The chain joins TRBV11-2 to TRBJ1-2, with TRBD1 matching over 9 bases. This receptor was identified in an adult with an advanced solid tumor such as melanoma, head and neck, liver or kidney cancer. The specimen was CD4+ or CD8+ T cells sorted from blood, collected in a trial of the OX40 agonist ivuxolimab. The CDR3 region has the DNA TGTGCCAGCAGCTTAGAACAGGGGGCGGAAGGCTACACCTTC. Its translation is CASSLEQGAEGYTF.